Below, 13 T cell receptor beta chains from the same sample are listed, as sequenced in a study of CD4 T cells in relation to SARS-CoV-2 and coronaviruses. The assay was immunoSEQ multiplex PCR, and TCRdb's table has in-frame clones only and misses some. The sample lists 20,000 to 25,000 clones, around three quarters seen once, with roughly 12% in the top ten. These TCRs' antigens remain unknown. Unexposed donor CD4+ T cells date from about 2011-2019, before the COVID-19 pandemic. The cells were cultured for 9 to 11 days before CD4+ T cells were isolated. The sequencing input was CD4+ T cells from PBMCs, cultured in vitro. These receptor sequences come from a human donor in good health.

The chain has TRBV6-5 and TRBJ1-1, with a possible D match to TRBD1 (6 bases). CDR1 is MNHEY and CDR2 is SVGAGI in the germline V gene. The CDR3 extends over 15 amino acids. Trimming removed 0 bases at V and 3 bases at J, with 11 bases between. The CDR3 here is CASSYSSQGYTEAFF. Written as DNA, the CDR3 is TGTGCCAGCAGTTACTCGAGCCAGGGGTACACTGAAGCTTTCTTT.

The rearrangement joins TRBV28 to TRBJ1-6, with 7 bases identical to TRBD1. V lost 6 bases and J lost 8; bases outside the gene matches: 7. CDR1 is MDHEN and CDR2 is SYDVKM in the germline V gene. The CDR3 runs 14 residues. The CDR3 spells CASRQGGDYSPLHF. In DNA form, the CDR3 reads TGTGCCAGCAGGCAGGGGGGAGATTATTCACCCCTCCACTTT.

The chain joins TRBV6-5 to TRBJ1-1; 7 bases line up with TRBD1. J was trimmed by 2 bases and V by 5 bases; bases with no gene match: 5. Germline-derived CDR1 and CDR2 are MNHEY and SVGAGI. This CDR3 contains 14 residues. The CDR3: CASSQDRINTEAFF. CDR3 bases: TGTGCCAGCAGTCAGGACAGGATAAACACTGAAGCTTTCTTT.

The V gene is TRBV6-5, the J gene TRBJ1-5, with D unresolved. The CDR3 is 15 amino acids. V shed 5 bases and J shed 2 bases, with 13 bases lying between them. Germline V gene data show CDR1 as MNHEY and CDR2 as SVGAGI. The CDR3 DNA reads TGTGCCAGCAGTCTACAGAGCGGTGGCAATCAGCCCCAGCATTTT. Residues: CASSLQSGGNQPQHF.

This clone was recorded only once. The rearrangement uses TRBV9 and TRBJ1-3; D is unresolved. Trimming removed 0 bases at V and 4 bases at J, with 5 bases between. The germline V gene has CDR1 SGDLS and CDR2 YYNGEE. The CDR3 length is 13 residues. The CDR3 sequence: CASSVGGGNTIYF. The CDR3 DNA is TGTGCCAGCAGCGTAGGTGGGGGAAACACCATATATTTT.

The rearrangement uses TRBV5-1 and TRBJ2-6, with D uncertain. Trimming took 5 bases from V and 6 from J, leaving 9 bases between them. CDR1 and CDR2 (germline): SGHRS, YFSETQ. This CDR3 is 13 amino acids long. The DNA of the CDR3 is TGCGCCAGCAGAACGGGTTCGGCCAACGTCCTGACTTTC. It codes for CASRTGSANVLTF.

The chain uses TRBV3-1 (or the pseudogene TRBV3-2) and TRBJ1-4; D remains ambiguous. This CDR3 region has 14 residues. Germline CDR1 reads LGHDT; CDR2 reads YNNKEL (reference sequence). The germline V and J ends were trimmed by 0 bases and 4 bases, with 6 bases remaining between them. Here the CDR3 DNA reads TGTGCCAGCAGCCAAGACAGCTATAATGAAAAACTGTTTTTT. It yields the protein CASSQDSYNEKLFF.

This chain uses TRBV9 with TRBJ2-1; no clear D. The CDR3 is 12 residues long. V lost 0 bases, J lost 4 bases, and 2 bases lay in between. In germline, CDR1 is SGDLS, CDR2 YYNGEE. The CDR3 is CASSVGYNEQFF. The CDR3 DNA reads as TGTGCCAGCAGCGTAGGTTACAATGAGCAGTTCTTC. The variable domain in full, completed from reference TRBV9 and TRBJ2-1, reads DSGVTQTPKHLITATGQRVTLRCSPRSGDLSVYWYQQSLDQGLQFLIQYYNGEERAKGNILERFSAQQFPDLHSELNLSSLELGDSALYFCASSVGYNEQFFGPGTRLTVL.

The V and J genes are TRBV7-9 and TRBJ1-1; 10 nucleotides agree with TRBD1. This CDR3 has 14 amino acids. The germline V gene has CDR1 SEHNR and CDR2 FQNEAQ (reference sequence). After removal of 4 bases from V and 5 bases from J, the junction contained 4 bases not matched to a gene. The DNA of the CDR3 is TGTGCCAGCAGCTCGGACAGGGGGTCGACTGAAGCTTTCTTT. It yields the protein CASSSDRGSTEAFF.

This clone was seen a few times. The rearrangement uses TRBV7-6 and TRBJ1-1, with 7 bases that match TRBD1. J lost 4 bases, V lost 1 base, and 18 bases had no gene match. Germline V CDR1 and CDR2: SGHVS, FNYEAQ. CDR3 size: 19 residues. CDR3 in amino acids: CASSLGVPDRVIGGTEAFF. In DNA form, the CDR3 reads TGTGCCAGCAGCTTAGGAGTGCCCGACAGGGTTATCGGGGGCACTGAAGCTTTCTTT.

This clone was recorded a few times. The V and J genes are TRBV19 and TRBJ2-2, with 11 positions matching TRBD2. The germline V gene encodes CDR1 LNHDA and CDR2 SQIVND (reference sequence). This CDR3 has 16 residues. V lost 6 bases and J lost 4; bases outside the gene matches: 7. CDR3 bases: TGTGCCAGTAGCACACTAGCGGGAGCTGTCACCGGGGAGCTGTTTTTT. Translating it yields CASSTLAGAVTGELFF.

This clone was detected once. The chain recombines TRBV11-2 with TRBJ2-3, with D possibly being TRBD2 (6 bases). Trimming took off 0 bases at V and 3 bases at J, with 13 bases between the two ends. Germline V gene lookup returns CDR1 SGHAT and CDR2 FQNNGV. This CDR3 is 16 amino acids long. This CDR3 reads CASSLDRAGRTDTQYF. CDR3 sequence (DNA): TGTGCCAGCAGCTTAGATCGGGCGGGAAGGACAGATACGCAGTATTTT.

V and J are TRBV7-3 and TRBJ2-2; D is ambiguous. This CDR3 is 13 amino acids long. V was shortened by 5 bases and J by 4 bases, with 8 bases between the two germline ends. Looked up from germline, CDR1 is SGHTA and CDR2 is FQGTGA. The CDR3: CASSLKITGELFF. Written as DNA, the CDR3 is TGTGCCAGCAGCCTAAAAATCACCGGGGAGCTGTTTTTT.